What follows are 8 T cell receptor beta chains derived from one specimen sequenced in a study of blood T cell repertoires in COVID-19. Here immunoSEQ multiplex PCR was the method, and the copy in TCRdb shows in-frame clones only, minus some. The repertoire consists of around 300,000 clones, with 80% to 90% occurring once and the leading ten covering more than 5%. The source material was PBMCs or T cells enriched from blood (not recorded which). These receptors originate from a man aged 25 to 40 who had recovered from COVID-19.

The V gene is TRBV28, the J gene TRBJ2-1; 7 bases align to TRBD1. Germline trimming cut 3 bases from V and 6 bases from J; bases unmatched to any gene: 5. CDR1 is MDHEN, CDR2 SYDVKM, per germline. The length of the CDR3 is 14 residues. The DNA of the CDR3 is TGTGCCAGCAGTTTTTGGGCAGGGGGCAATGAGCAGTTCTTC. It codes for CASSFWAGGNEQFF.

This chain links TRBV30 with TRBJ2-5; TRBD2 matches 7 bases. CDR1 GTSNPN and CDR2 SVGIG come from the germline V gene (reference sequence). The junction had 1 base not matched to a gene; V was cut back by 2 bases and J by 4 bases. The CDR3 length is 12 residues. The CDR3 nucleotides read TGTGCCTGGAGTCCGGGGGGAGAGACCCAGTACTTC. This sequence encodes CAWSPGGETQYF.

This chain connects TRBV10-3 to TRBJ2-3; tentative D call: TRBD1 (6 bases). Trimming pared 10 bases from V and 4 bases from J, leaving 15 bases between. There are 13 residues in the CDR3. Germline CDR1 and CDR2: ENHRY and SYGVKD. The CDR3 region is CATAGEFADTQYF. The CDR3 nucleotides read TGTGCCACCGCAGGGGAGTTCGCAGATACGCAGTATTTT.

This chain links TRBV29-1 with TRBJ1-3, with 10 bases fitting TRBD1. With V trimmed by 5 bases and J by 4 bases, 8 bases remained unmatched. Per the germline V gene, CDR1 is SQVTM and CDR2 is ANQGSEA. The length of the CDR3 is 15 residues. This CDR3 is CSVYSGTGVGNTIYF. CDR3 nucleotide sequence: TGCAGCGTTTATTCCGGGACAGGGGTCGGAAACACCATATATTTT.

V gene TRBV27 combines with J gene TRBJ2-4, with D possibly matching TRBD2 (5 bases). The germline V gene encodes CDR1 MNHEY and CDR2 SMNVEV (reference sequence). The CDR3 sequence is 16 residues long. V was clipped by 10 bases and J by 10 bases, with 29 bases between them. The CDR3 spells CATGRGSYSQKGIQYF. CDR3 sequence (DNA): TGTGCCACCGGACGGGGATCCTATAGCCAAAAAGGGATTCAGTACTTC.

This clone was detected once. Here the CDR3 reads CASSLRGNPNTGELFF. CDR3 nucleotides: TGTGCCAGCAGTTTAAGAGGGAATCCGAACACCGGGGAGCTGTTTTTT. The rearrangement links TRBV27 to TRBJ2-2, with D maybe TRBD2 (5 bases). Germline V lookup: CDR1 MNHEY, CDR2 SMNVEV (reference sequence). The length of the CDR3 is 16 residues. V was pared by 2 bases and J by 0 bases, with 10 bases between.

The CDR3 DNA follows: TGTGCCAGCAGGGGACTTGGGCAAAGGGACCACCTCTACGAGCAGTACTTC. Translation gives CASRGLGQRDHLYEQYF. V and J are TRBV27 and TRBJ2-7; D perhaps matches TRBD2 (6 bases). The germline gives CDR1 MNHEY, CDR2 SMNVEV (reference sequence). The CDR3 is made up of 17 amino acids. The V and J ends lost 6 bases and 3 bases respectively, with 24 bases between them.

In this sample, this clone turned up once. This sequence joins TRBV7-9 and TRBJ2-3; 11 nucleotides line up with TRBD2. Germline V gene lookup returns CDR1 SEHNR and CDR2 FQNEAQ (reference sequence). After removal of 6 bases from V and 5 bases from J, the junction contained 10 bases not matched to a gene. The CDR3 contains 16 residues. The CDR3 loop reads CASSWTSGYLLDTQYF. The CDR3 nucleotides read TGTGCCAGCAGTTGGACTAGCGGGTACCTTTTAGATACGCAGTATTTT.